This T cell receptor beta chain was observed in a study of patients and donors after allogeneic stem cell transplantation. One entry per CDR3 protein results from TCRdb running MiXCR on the RT-PCR reads. This table holds over 150,000 distinct CDR3 sequences, roughly 31% found once. Germline V CDR1 and CDR2: DFQATT, SNEGSKA (reference sequence). The V segment lost 3 bases and the J segment 3 bases; nucleotides outside the gene matches: 4. The CDR3 has 14 amino acids. The sequenced sample consisted of blood, either unsorted or a sorted T cell fraction (not recorded which). The chain is built from TRBV20-1 and TRBJ2-7, with 11 bases lining up with TRBD2. This TCR was recovered from a human donor who was either an allogeneic HSCT recipient or a stem cell or donor lymphocyte infusion donor (not recorded which). It is not recorded whose cells these are; they may come from a transplant donor. The CDR3 spells CSASSTSGNYEQYF. The CDR3 DNA sequence: TGCAGTGCTAGTTCGACTAGCGGGAACTACGAGCAGTACTTC.